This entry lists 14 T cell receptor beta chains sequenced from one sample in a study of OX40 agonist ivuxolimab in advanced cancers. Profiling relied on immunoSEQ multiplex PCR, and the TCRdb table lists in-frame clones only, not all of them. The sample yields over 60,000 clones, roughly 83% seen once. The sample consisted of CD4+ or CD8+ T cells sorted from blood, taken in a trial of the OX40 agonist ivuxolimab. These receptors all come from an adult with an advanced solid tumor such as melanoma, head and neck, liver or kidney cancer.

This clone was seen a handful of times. The CDR3 sequence is CATSSDNGELFF. Written as DNA, the CDR3 is TGTGCCACCAGCAGCGATAACGGGGAGCTGTTTTTT. V is TRBV15 and J is TRBJ2-2; no reliable D call. Germline CDR1 and CDR2: LNHNV and YYDKDF (reference sequence). The CDR3 is 12 residues long. V was trimmed by 3 bases and J by 7 bases, leaving 6 bases between them.

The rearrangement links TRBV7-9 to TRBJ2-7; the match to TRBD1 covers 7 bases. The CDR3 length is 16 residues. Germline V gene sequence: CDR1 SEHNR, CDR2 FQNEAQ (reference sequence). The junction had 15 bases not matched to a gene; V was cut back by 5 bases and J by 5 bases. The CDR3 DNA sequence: TGTGCCAGCAGCAAAAGGACAGGTGGGGCTAGGGACGAGCAGTACTTC. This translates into CASSKRTGGARDEQYF.

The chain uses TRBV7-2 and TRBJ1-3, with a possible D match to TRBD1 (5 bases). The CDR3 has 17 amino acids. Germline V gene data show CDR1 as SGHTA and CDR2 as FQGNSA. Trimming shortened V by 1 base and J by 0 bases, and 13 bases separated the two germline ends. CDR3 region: CASSLEPRRDSGNTIYF. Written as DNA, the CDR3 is TGTGCCAGCAGCTTAGAGCCCCGCAGGGACTCTGGAAACACCATATATTTT.

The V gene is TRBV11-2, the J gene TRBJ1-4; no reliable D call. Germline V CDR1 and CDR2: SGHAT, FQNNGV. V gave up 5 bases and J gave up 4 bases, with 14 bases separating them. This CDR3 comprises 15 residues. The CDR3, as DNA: TGTGCCAGCAGCGCCAACCCAGAATATAATGAAAAACTGTTTTTT. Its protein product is CASSANPEYNEKLFF.

CDR3 amino acids: CASSPDRAAGNTIYF. CDR3 DNA: TGTGCCAGCAGTCCGGACAGGGCGGCTGGAAACACCATATATTTT. The chain employs TRBV2 and TRBJ1-3; 8 bases match TRBD1. The trim removed 5 bases at V and 2 bases at J, leaving 5 bases unmatched. This CDR3 contains 15 residues. Looked up from germline, CDR1 is SNHLY and CDR2 is FYNNEI. Using reference TRBV2 and TRBJ1-3 for the parts outside the CDR3, the full variable domain is EPEVTQTPSHQVTQMGQEVILRCVPISNHLYFYWYRQILGQKVEFLVSFYNNEISEKSEIFDDQFSVERPDGSNFTLKIRSTKLEDSAMYFCASSPDRAAGNTIYFGEGSWLTVV.

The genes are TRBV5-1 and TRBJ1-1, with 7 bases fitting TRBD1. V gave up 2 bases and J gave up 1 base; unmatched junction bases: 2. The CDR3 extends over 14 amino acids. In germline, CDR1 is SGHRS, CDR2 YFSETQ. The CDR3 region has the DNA TGCGCCAGCAGCTTAGGGACAGCGAACACTGAAGCTTTCTTT. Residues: CASSLGTANTEAFF.

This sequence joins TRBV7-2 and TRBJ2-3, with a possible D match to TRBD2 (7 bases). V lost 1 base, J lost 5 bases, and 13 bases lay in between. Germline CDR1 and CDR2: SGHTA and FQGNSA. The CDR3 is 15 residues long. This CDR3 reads CASSLGGGAVDTQYF. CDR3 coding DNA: TGTGCCAGCAGCTTAGGTGGGGGGGCGGTAGATACGCAGTATTTT.

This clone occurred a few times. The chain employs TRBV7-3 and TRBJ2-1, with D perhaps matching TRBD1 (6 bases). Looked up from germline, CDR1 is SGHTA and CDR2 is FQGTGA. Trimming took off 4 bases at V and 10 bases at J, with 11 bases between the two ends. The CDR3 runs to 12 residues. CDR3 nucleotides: TGTGCCAGCAGCTCTAATGACAGGGAGCAGTTCTTC. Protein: CASSSNDREQFF.

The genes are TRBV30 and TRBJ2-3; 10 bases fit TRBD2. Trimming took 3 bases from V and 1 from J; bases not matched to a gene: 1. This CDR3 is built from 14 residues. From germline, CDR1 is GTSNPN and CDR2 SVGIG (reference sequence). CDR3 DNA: TGTGCCTGGAGAAGCGGGAGGGGCACAGATACGCAGTATTTT. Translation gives CAWRSGRGTDTQYF.

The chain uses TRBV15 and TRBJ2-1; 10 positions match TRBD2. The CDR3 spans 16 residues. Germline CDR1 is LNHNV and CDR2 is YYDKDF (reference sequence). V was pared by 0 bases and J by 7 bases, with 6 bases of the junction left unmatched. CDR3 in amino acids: CATSRDRASGGNEQFF. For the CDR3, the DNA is TGTGCCACCAGCAGAGATCGGGCTAGCGGGGGTAATGAGCAGTTCTTC.

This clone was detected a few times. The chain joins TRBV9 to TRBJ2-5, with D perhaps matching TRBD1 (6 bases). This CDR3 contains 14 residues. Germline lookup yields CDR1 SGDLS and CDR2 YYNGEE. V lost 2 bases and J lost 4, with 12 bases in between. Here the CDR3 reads CASSVNPGVETQYF. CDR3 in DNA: TGTGCCAGCAGCGTCAATCCAGGGGTAGAGACCCAGTACTTC.

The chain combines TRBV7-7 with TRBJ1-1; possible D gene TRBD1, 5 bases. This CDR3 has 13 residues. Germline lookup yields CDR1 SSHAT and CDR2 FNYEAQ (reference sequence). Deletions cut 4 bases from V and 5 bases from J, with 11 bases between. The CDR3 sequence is CASSSGPGTEAFF. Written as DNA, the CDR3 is TGTGCCAGCAGCTCGGGGCCTGGGACTGAAGCTTTCTTT. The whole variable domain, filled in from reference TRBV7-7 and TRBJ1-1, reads GAGVSQSPRYKVTKRGQDVTLRCDPISSHATLYWYQQALGQGPEFLTYFNYEAQPDKSGLPSDRFSAERPEGSISTLTIQRTEQRDSAMYRCASSSGPGTEAFFGQGTRLTVV.

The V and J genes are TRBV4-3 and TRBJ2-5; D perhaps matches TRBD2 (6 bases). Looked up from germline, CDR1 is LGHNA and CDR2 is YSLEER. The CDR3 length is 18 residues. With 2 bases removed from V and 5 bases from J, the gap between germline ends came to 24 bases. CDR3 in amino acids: CASSQFIRGTPKRETQYF. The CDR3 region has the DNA TGCGCCAGCAGCCAATTTATTCGGGGGACCCCAAAGAGGGAGACCCAGTACTTC.

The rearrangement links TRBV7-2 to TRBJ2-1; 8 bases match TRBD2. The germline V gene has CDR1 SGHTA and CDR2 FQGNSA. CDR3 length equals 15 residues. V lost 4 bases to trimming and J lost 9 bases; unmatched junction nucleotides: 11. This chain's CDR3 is CASSSRPGTRGEQFF. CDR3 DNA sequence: TGTGCCAGCAGCTCCCGTCCCGGGACTAGAGGTGAGCAGTTCTTC.